This T cell receptor (beta chain) is from a study of CXCR3-negative and CXCR3-positive naive CD8 T cells. Comment on this clonotype: Its antigen remains unknown.

CD45RO-CCR7+CD27+CD95- marked naive CD8+ T cells. The CDR3 totals 14 residues. The germline V gene has CDR1 KGHDR and CDR2 SFDVKD. Broader study findings: Memory cells diverged, while naive CXCR3-positive and CXCR3-negative cells had similar TRBV-TRBJ usage.

UMI labels and 5' RACE were used to prepare the TRB cDNA libraries. For each CDR3 protein, TCRdb gives one entry from its re-call of the 5' RACE reads, without DNA. The sample table includes 69,000 or so distinct CDR3 sequences. This TCR came from a human donor in good health. Some clones in this sample may be carry-over from other donors' samples. This chain links TRBV24-1 with TRBJ2-2; TCRdb reports TRBD1, a call that lacks DNA to check it against. Sequencing was done on a sample of naive CXCR3- CD8+ T cells from blood. The subset: CD45RO-CCR7+CD27+CD95- naive CD8+ T cells lacking CXCR3 (TNR3-). The CDR3 sequence is CATSDLGGPGELFF.